This section outlines one TCR beta chain sequence together with its context. This specimen comes from a study of T cell changes during pregnancy in multiple sclerosis. Only in-frame clones appear in the TCRdb table, and some are missing; sequencing was by immunoSEQ multiplex PCR. Here the sample spans 15,000 to 20,000 clones, 80% to 90% being singletons. This receptor was identified in a female donor in good health, enrolled as a control in a pregnancy study. Sequenced material: CD8+ T cells from peripheral blood mononuclear cells, taken after pregnancy.

CDR3 in amino acids: CASSFDSTSRSHEQYF. In nucleotides, the CDR3 is TGTGCCAGCAGCTTTGACAGCACCTCCCGGTCCCACGAGCAGTACTTC. The chain carries TRBV5-6 and TRBJ2-7, with a possible D match to TRBD1 (5 bases). CDR1 SGHDT and CDR2 YYEEEE come from the germline V gene. This CDR3 is 16 amino acids long. Trimming stripped 2 bases from V and 5 bases from J, with 20 bases between.